The clone carrying this T cell receptor (beta chain) was detected only a few times. What it recognizes is unknown. This record belongs to a study of T cells after yellow fever vaccination. For TCR, cDNA came from 5'RACE template switching, which added a universal primer site and UMIs. From the 5' RACE reads, TCRdb called clonotypes with MiXCR, one entry per CDR3 protein. The table includes approximately 90,000 distinct CDR3 sequences, less than 6% detected once. Study-wide results and limits: It was a small share of clonotypes that appeared in both CD4 and CD8 compartments. Contamination of FACS-sorted repertoires by abundant clonotypes from the bulk population could occur. Most clones from primary vaccination were detected again post-booster (roughly 95% CD4, 70% to 90% CD8).

Germline-derived CDR1 and CDR2 are SGDLS and YYNGEE. V shed 5 bases and J 5 bases; nucleotides not matched to a gene: 7. This CDR3 region has 15 residues. V gene TRBV9 combines with J gene TRBJ2-2; 9 bases fit TRBD1. This TCR derives from a man aged 18-30 years who received the YFV17D yellow fever vaccine. Sequenced material: CD8+ T cells sorted from PBMCs, taken 10 days after the yellow fever booster vaccination. Written as DNA, the CDR3 is TGTGCCAGCAGTCCCACAGGGGGCAAAACCGGGGAGCTGTTTTTT. Protein sequence: CASSPTGGKTGELFF.